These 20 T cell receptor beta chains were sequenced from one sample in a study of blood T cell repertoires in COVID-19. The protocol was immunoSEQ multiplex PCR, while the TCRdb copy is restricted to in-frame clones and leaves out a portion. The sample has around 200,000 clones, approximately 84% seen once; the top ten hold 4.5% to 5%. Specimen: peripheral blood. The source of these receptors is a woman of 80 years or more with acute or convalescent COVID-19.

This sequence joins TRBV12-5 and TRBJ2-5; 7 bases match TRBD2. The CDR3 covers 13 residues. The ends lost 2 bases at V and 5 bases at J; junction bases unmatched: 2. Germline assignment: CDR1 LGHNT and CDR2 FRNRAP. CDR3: CASGLSGGETQYF. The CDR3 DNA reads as TGTGCTAGTGGTTTGTCGGGAGGCGAGACCCAGTACTTC. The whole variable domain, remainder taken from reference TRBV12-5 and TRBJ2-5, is DARVTQTPRHKVTEMGQEVTMRCQPILGHNTVFWYRQTMMQGLELLAYFRNRAPLDDSGMPKDRFSAEMPDATLATLKIQPSEPRDSAVYFCASGLSGGETQYFGPGTRLLVL.

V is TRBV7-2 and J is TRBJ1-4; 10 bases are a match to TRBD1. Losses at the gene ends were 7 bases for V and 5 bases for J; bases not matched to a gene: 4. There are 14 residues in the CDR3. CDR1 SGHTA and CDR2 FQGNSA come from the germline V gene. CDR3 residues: CASNDRGPNEKLFF. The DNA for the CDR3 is TGTGCCAGCAACGACAGGGGGCCAAATGAAAAACTGTTTTTT.

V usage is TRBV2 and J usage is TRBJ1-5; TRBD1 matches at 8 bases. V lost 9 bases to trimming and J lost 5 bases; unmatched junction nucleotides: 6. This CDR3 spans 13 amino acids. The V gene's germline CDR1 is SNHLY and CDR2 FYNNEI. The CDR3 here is CASRTGSHQPQHF. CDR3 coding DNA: TGTGCCAGTCGGACAGGGTCCCATCAGCCCCAGCATTTT.

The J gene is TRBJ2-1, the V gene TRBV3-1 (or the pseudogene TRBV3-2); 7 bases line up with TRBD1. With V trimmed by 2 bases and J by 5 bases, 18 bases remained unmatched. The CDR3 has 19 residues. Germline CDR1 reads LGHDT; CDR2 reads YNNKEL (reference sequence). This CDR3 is CASSQRNWARQGLDNEQFF. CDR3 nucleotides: TGTGCCAGCAGCCAAAGGAATTGGGCGAGACAGGGTCTGGACAATGAGCAGTTCTTC.

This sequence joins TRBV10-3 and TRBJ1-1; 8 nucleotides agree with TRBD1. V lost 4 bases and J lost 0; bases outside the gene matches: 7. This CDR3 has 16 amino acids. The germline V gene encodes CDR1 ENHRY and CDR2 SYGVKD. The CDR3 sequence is CAISGQGRNLNTEAFF. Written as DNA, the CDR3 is TGTGCCATCAGTGGACAGGGGAGGAACCTGAACACTGAAGCTTTCTTT.

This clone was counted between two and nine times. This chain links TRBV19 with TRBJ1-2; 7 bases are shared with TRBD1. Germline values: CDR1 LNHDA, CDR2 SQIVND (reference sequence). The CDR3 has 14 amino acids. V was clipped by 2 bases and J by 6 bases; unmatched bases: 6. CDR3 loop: CASSITGVLHGYTF. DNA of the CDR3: TGTGCCAGTAGTATAACAGGGGTCCTCCATGGCTACACCTTC.

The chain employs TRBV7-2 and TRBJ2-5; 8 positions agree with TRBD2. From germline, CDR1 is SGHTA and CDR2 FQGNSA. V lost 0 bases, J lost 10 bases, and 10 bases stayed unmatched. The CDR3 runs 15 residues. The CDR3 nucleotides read TGTGCCAGCAGCTTAGCGCGGGAGGACATAGGAAACCAGTACTTC. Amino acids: CASSLAREDIGNQYF.

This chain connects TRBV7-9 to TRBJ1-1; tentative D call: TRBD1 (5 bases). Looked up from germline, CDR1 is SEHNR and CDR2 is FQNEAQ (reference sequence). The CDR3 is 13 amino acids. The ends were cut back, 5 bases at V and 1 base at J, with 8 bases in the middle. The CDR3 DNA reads TGTGCCAGCAGCCTGGACACGAACACTGAAGCTTTCTTT. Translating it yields CASSLDTNTEAFF.

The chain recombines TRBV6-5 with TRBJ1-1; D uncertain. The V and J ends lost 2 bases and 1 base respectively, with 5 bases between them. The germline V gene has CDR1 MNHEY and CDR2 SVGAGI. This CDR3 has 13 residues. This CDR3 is CASSYAENTEAFF. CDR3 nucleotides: TGTGCCAGCAGTTACGCAGAGAACACTGAAGCTTTCTTT.

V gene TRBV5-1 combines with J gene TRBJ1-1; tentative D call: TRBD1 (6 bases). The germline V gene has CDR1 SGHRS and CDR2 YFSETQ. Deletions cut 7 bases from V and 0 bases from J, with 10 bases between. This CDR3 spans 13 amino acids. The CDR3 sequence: CASRDTMNTEAFF. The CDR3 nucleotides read TGCGCCAGCCGGGACACAATGAACACTGAAGCTTTCTTT.

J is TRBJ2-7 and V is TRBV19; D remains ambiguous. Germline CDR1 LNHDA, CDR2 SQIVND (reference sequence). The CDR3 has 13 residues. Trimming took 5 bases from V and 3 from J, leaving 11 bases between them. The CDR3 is CASSPVLFYEQYF. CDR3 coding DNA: TGTGCCAGTAGTCCGGTCCTATTCTACGAGCAGTACTTC.

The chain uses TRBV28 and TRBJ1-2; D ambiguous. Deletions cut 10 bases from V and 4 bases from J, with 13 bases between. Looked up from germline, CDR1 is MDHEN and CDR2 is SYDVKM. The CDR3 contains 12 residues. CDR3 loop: CAIPRGLYGYTF. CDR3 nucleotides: TGTGCCATCCCACGCGGACTCTATGGCTACACCTTC.

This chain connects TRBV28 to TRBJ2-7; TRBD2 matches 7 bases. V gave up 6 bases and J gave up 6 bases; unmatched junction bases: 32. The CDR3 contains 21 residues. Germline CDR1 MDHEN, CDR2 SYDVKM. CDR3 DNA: TGTGCCAGCAGACATCCCGACCTACCTAGCGGAGGCCCATATTGGGCGAGCGAGCAGTACTTC. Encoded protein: CASRHPDLPSGGPYWASEQYF.

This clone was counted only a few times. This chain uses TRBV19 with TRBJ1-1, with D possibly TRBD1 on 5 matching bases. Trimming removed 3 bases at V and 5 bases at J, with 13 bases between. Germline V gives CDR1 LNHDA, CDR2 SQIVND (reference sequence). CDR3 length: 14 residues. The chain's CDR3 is CASSILGGETEAFF. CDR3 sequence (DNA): TGTGCCAGTAGTATCTTGGGAGGGGAGACTGAAGCTTTCTTT.

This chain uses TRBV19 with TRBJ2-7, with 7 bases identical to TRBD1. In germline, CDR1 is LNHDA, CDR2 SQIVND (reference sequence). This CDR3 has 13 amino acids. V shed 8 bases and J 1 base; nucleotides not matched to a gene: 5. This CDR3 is CASQDRPSYEQYF. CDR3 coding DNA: TGTGCCAGTCAGGACAGGCCATCCTACGAGCAGTACTTC.

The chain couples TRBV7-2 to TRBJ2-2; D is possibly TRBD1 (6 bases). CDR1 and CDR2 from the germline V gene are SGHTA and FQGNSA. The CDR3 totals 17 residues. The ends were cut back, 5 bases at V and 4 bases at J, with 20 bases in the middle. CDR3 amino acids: CASSPAATGQPTGELFF. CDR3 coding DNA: TGTGCCAGCAGCCCCGCGGCAACAGGACAGCCCACCGGGGAGCTGTTTTTT.

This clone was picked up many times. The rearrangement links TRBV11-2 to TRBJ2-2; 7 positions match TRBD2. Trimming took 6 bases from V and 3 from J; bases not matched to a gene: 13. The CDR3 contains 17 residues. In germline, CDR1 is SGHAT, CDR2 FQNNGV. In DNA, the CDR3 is TGTGCCAGCAGTCTAGACTCCGGGAGGTTTTACACCGGGGAGCTGTTTTTT. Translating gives CASSLDSGRFYTGELFF.

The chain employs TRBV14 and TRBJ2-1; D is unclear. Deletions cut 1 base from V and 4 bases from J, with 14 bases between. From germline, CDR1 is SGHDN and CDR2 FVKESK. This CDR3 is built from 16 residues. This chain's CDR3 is CASSQVRGPEYNEQFF. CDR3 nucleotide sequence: TGTGCCAGCAGCCAAGTAAGAGGCCCAGAGTACAATGAGCAGTTCTTC.

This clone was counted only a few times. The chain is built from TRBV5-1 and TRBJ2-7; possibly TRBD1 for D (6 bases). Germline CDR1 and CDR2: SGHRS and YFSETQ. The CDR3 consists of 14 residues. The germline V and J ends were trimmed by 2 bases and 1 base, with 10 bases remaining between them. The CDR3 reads CASSLRTASYEQYF. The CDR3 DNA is TGCGCCAGCAGCTTAAGGACAGCGTCCTACGAGCAGTACTTC.

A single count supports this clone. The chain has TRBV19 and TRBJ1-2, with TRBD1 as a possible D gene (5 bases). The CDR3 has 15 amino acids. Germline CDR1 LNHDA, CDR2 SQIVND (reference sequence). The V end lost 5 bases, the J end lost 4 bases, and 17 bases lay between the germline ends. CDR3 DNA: TGTGCCAGTAGTCTTCCCAGGGACTTCCTCTATGGCTACACCTTC. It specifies CASSLPRDFLYGYTF.